This T cell receptor beta chain was observed in a study of blood T cell repertoires in COVID-19. Only in-frame clones appear in the TCRdb table, and some are missing; sequencing was by immunoSEQ multiplex PCR. The data hold some 150,000 clones, with over 65% observed a single time. The V end lost 4 bases, the J end lost 5 bases, and 12 bases lay between the germline ends. The CDR3 extends over 13 amino acids. Germline V lookup: CDR1 SGHRS, CDR2 YFSETQ. The TCR was taken from a woman aged 50 to 60 who had recovered from COVID-19. Material for sequencing was PBMCs or T cells enriched from blood (not recorded which). This chain uses TRBV5-1 with TRBJ1-2; no clear D. CDR3 bases: TGCGCCAGCAGCCCCCTGGCGGAATATGGCTACACCTTC. It specifies CASSPLAEYGYTF.